The rows below give T cell receptor beta chains drawn from one sample of a study of somatic mutations in cytotoxic T cells in rheumatoid arthritis. Here immunoSEQ multiplex PCR was the method, and the copy in TCRdb shows in-frame clones only, minus some. Here the sample spans around 29,000 clones, approximately 78% being singletons. Sequenced: CD8+ T cells sorted from blood. The receptor set was obtained from an adult with rheumatoid arthritis. CDR3s include the opening cysteine and the closing phenylalanine or tryptophan. The order of the fields is V gene, D gene, J gene, clone size, CDR3 protein, CDR3 DNA. A D gene is named only where the DNA matches it firmly. Rows give clone size only sometimes, using once, few, many, or a class for an expanded clone.

TRBV7-9	NA	TRBJ1-4	few	CASSLNRARNEKLFF	TGTGCCAGCAGCCTCAACCGGGCCAGAAATGAAAAACTGTTTTTT
TRBV11-2	NA	TRBJ2-1	NA	CASSLAQISEQFF	TGTGCCAGCAGCTTAGCGCAGATAAGTGAGCAGTTCTTC
TRBV7-9	NA	TRBJ2-1	NA	CASSFGAGTASSYNEQFF	TGTGCCAGCAGCTTTGGGGCAGGGACTGCGAGCTCCTACAATGAGCAGTTCTTC
TRBV4-1	TRBD1	TRBJ2-7	NA	CASSHVRQGGYEQYF	TGCGCCAGCAGCCACGTTAGACAGGGCGGCTACGAGCAGTACTTC
TRBV10-3	NA	TRBJ2-1	NA	CAISESEGLNEQFF	TGTGCCATCAGTGAGTCGGAGGGACTCAATGAGCAGTTCTTC
TRBV4-2	NA	TRBJ2-4	NA	CASSQDESGNKNIQYF	TGTGCCAGCAGCCAAGATGAATCGGGGAACAAAAACATTCAGTACTTC
TRBV5-5	NA	TRBJ2-5	NA	CASSGGAVRETQYF	TGTGCCAGCAGCGGAGGGGCCGTAAGGGAGACCCAGTACTTC
TRBV6-5	TRBD1	TRBJ2-7	medium-sized	CASSSGTGSYEQYF	TGTGCCAGCAGTTCCGGGACAGGGTCTTACGAGCAGTACTTC
TRBV6-5	TRBD1	TRBJ1-2	NA	CASRPNRGNGYTF	TGTGCCAGCAGACCCAACAGGGGAAATGGCTACACCTTC
TRBV5-1	TRBD1	TRBJ1-1	few	CASRTGTNTEAFF	TGCGCCAGCAGGACAGGGACGAACACTGAAGCTTTCTTT
TRBV4-3	NA	TRBJ2-1	once	CASSQDPGPSYNEQFF	TGCGCCAGCAGCCAAGATCCGGGACCATCCTACAATGAGCAGTTCTTC
TRBV10-3	TRBD1	TRBJ1-1	NA	CANRGQGTEAFF	TGTGCCAATCGGGGACAGGGGACTGAAGCTTTCTTT
TRBV7-9	TRBD2	TRBJ2-3	NA	CASSLGGSITDTQYF	TGTGCCAGCAGCTTGGGGGGGTCGATCACAGATACGCAGTATTTT
TRBV27	TRBD2	TRBJ2-3	NA	CASRRTGTSGRRLPTDTQYF	TGTGCCAGCAGGCGGACCGGGACTAGCGGGAGACGACTTCCTACAGATACGCAGTATTTT
TRBV4-3	NA	TRBJ2-1	NA	CASSQVGLQGNEQFF	TGCGCCAGCAGCCAAGTGGGCCTACAGGGCAATGAGCAGTTCTTC
TRBV11-2	TRBD2	TRBJ2-2	once	CASSLTGLAVNTGELFF	TGTGCCAGCAGCTTAACGGGACTAGCTGTGAACACCGGGGAGCTGTTTTTT
TRBV5-1	TRBD1	TRBJ1-2	few	CASSLVGQGADGYTF	TGCGCCAGCAGCCTGGTGGGACAGGGGGCAGATGGCTACACCTTC
TRBV13	NA	TRBJ2-7	NA	CASSLSGPSLYEQYF	TGTGCCAGCAGCTTAAGCGGCCCGAGCCTCTACGAGCAGTACTTC
TRBV27	TRBD1	TRBJ1-2	NA	CASSLSGQDGYTF	TGTGCCAGCAGTTTATCGGGACAGGATGGCTACACCTTC
TRBV12-5	TRBD2	TRBJ2-1	NA	CASGPLTSGNRNEQFF	TGTGCTAGTGGTCCCCTCACTAGCGGGAATCGCAATGAGCAGTTCTTC
TRBV30	NA	TRBJ1-2	NA	CAWTGASYGYTF	TGTGCCTGGACAGGGGCCTCCTATGGCTACACCTTC
TRBV4-1	NA	TRBJ2-1	NA	CASSQAQGGSSYNEQFF	TGCGCCAGCAGCCAAGCCCAGGGGGGGAGCTCCTACAATGAGCAGTTCTTC
TRBV19	NA	TRBJ1-1	NA	CASSILPDTEAFF	TGTGCCAGTAGTATCTTACCGGACACTGAAGCTTTCTTT
TRBV9	TRBD1	TRBJ1-2	NA	CASSESGQGYGYTF	TGTGCCAGCAGCGAATCGGGACAGGGCTATGGCTACACCTTC
TRBV4-1	TRBD1	TRBJ1-3	NA	CASSQDRTGFPGNTIYF	TGCGCCAGCAGCCAAGATCGGACAGGCTTCCCTGGAAACACCATATATTTT
TRBV19	TRBD2	TRBJ2-1	NA	CASSTPGLAGESSYNEQFF	TGTGCCAGTAGTACACCGGGACTAGCGGGAGAAAGTTCCTACAATGAGCAGTTCTTC
TRBV5-1	NA	TRBJ2-2	NA	CASSLAGTAGTGELFF	TGCGCCAGCAGCCTGGCGGGCACCGCGGGGACCGGGGAGCTGTTTTTT
TRBV9	NA	TRBJ1-1	NA	CASSVDGGNTEAFF	TGTGCCAGCAGCGTAGATGGAGGGAACACTGAAGCTTTCTTT
TRBV2	NA	TRBJ1-5	NA	CASSDGLRPQHF	TGTGCCAGCAGTGATGGGCTGCGGCCCCAGCATTTT
TRBV15	NA	TRBJ1-5	NA	CATSRDKFLQPQHF	TGTGCCACCAGCAGAGATAAGTTCCTTCAGCCCCAGCATTTT
TRBV4-1	NA	TRBJ1-2	NA	CASSQAGTSYGYTF	TGCGCCAGCAGCCAAGCAGGGACATCTTATGGCTACACCTTC
TRBV30	NA	TRBJ2-5	few	CAWGGEETQYF	TGTGCTTGGGGCGGGGAAGAGACCCAGTACTTC
TRBV11-3	TRBD1	TRBJ2-5	NA	CASSPQGERETQYF	TGTGCCAGCAGCCCCCAGGGGGAACGAGAGACCCAGTACTTC
TRBV5-4	NA	TRBJ1-4	NA	CASSLWGLSEKLFF	TGTGCCAGCAGCTTGTGGGGGCTCAGTGAAAAACTGTTTTTT
TRBV4-3	TRBD2	TRBJ2-1	once	CASSRSGLAGGGGNEQFF	TGCGCCAGCAGCCGTTCCGGACTAGCGGGGGGGGGTGGCAATGAGCAGTTCTTC
TRBV28	TRBD2	TRBJ2-5	once	CASSPRTSGGEETQYF	TGTGCCAGCAGTCCCCGGACTAGCGGGGGGGAAGAGACCCAGTACTTC
TRBV30	NA	TRBJ2-2	NA	CAWSVLWINTGELFF	TGTGCCTGGAGTGTACTGTGGATAAACACCGGGGAGCTGTTTTTT
TRBV27	TRBD1	TRBJ1-1	NA	CASSWGRGAEAFF	TGTGCCAGCAGTTGGGGCAGGGGGGCTGAAGCTTTCTTT
TRBV18	NA	TRBJ2-7	NA	CASSPRAGRYEQYF	TGTGCCAGCTCACCACGTGCGGGAAGATACGAGCAGTACTTC
TRBV5-4	NA	TRBJ1-1	NA	CASRIVGEGTEAFF	TGTGCCAGCCGGATAGTGGGGGAAGGTACTGAAGCTTTCTTT
TRBV9	NA	TRBJ1-1	NA	CASSADLGVTEAFF	TGTGCCAGCAGCGCAGATTTGGGAGTCACTGAAGCTTTCTTT
TRBV28	TRBD2	TRBJ2-1	NA	CASSPLAGGYNEQFF	TGTGCCAGCAGTCCACTAGCGGGGGGTTACAATGAGCAGTTCTTC
TRBV13	TRBD1	TRBJ1-1	NA	CASSFGQGDTEAFF	TGTGCCAGCAGCTTCGGACAGGGGGACACTGAAGCTTTCTTT
TRBV9	NA	TRBJ1-1	once	CASSVARVSTEAFF	TGTGCCAGCAGCGTAGCCAGGGTATCTACTGAAGCTTTCTTT
TRBV19	NA	TRBJ2-2	NA	CASSIRLASTGELFF	TGTGCCAGTAGTATACGCCTAGCCTCCACCGGGGAGCTGTTTTTT
TRBV28	NA	TRBJ1-4	NA	CASSLARGGRNEKLFF	TGTGCCAGCAGTTTAGCTCGCGGGGGGAGGAATGAAAAACTGTTTTTT
TRBV15	NA	TRBJ1-1	NA	CATSRDRGGTGEAFF	TGTGCCACCAGCAGAGATCGGGGGGGGACGGGTGAAGCTTTCTTT
TRBV9	NA	TRBJ1-5	NA	CASSAEDGMNQPQHF	TGTGCCAGCAGCGCGGAGGACGGTATGAATCAGCCCCAGCATTTT
TRBV2	NA	TRBJ2-3	NA	CASHRGGEADTQYF	TGTGCCAGCCACCGGGGCGGGGAGGCCGATACGCAGTATTTT
TRBV5-1	NA	TRBJ1-2	NA	CASSYSQTGPNYGYTF	TGCGCCAGCAGCTACTCCCAGACAGGCCCTAACTATGGCTACACCTTC
TRBV7-9	TRBD1	TRBJ2-2	NA	CASSFKRDRENTGELFF	TGTGCCAGCAGCTTTAAAAGGGACAGGGAGAACACCGGGGAGCTGTTTTTT
TRBV7-9	NA	TRBJ2-2	NA	CASSLVYTGELFF	TGTGCCAGCAGCTTAGTGTACACCGGGGAGCTGTTTTTT
TRBV5-6	TRBD2	TRBJ2-1	NA	CASSLGPSGPREQFF	TGTGCCAGCAGCTTAGGGCCTAGCGGCCCCAGGGAGCAGTTCTTC
TRBV30	TRBD2	TRBJ2-3	NA	CACAEPGTSGGTDTQYF	TGTGCCTGCGCAGAACCGGGGACTAGCGGGGGGACAGATACGCAGTATTTT
TRBV10-3	NA	TRBJ1-1	NA	CAVDSPPNTEAFF	TGTGCCGTTGATAGCCCACCGAACACTGAAGCTTTCTTT
TRBV4-1	NA	TRBJ1-1	few	CASSWGTEAFF	TGCGCCAGCAGCTGGGGGACTGAAGCTTTCTTT
TRBV11-3	NA	TRBJ1-4	once	CASSLVSGNEKLFF	TGTGCCAGCAGCTTAGTATCCGGTAATGAAAAACTGTTTTTT
TRBV6-1	TRBD2	TRBJ2-3	NA	CASSELAGGGGTDTQYF	TGTGCCAGCAGTGAACTAGCGGGAGGAGGGGGCACAGATACGCAGTATTTT
TRBV7-6	NA	TRBJ1-1	NA	CASSLAGNTEAFF	TGTGCCAGCAGCTTAGCGGGGAACACTGAAGCTTTCTTT